The next 27 T cell receptor beta chains were all read from a single sample in a study of shared clonotypes between healthy human individuals. Clones were read by immunoSEQ multiplex PCR, and TCRdb kept only the in-frame ones, dropping some. The table has a few million clones, around 95% seen once. Sequenced: naive CD4+ T cells sorted from blood. Regarding subset: CD45RA+ positively selected. These receptors all come from a man younger than 35 in good health.

The chain recombines TRBV9 with TRBJ1-5; D is perhaps TRBD1 (5 bases). The germline gives CDR1 SGDLS, CDR2 YYNGEE. CDR3 length: 14 residues. V dropped 1 base and J dropped 6 bases, with 11 bases sitting between them. The CDR3 bases are TGTGCCAGCAGCGTATCTGGGGACGGTCAGCCCCAGCATTTT. It codes for CASSVSGDGQPQHF.

This chain uses TRBV13 with TRBJ2-3; tentatively, D is TRBD2 (7 bases). This CDR3 contains 13 residues. V dropped 7 bases and J dropped 8 bases, with 16 bases sitting between them. Germline lookup yields CDR1 PRHDT and CDR2 FYEKMQ (reference sequence). The CDR3 DNA sequence: TGTGCCAGCACCGCTACGAGGGGGGGTACGCAGTATTTT. Residues: CASTATRGGTQYF.

The V call is TRBV30, the J call TRBJ1-1; no clear D. V dropped 5 bases and J dropped 7 bases, with 17 bases sitting between them. The germline CDR1 and CDR2 sequences are GTSNPN and SVGIG (reference sequence). The CDR3 consists of 13 residues. The CDR3 protein is CAWEASDRVEAFF. CDR3 DNA sequence: TGTGCCTGGGAGGCCTCCGACCGAGTTGAAGCTTTCTTT.

The chain employs TRBV19 and TRBJ2-4; TRBD1 matches at 10 bases. There are 14 residues in the CDR3. After removal of 5 bases from V and 8 bases from J, the junction contained 6 bases not matched to a gene. The V gene's germline CDR1 is LNHDA and CDR2 SQIVND (reference sequence). For the CDR3, the DNA is TGTGCCAGTAGTGTGACAGGGGGCGCGGACATTCAGTACTTC. This encodes CASSVTGGADIQYF.

J is TRBJ1-2 and V is TRBV4-1, with a weak D call TRBD1 (5 bases). CDR3 size: 15 residues. V dropped 0 bases and J dropped 0 bases, with 8 bases sitting between them. CDR1 is MGHRA and CDR2 is YSYEKL in the germline V gene. Written as DNA, the CDR3 is TGCGCCAGCAGCCAAGAGGACATTTCTAACTATGGCTACACCTTC. This translates into CASSQEDISNYGYTF.

The chain combines TRBV10-3 with TRBJ2-7; the D gene is possibly TRBD1 (6 bases). Germline values: CDR1 ENHRY, CDR2 SYGVKD. This CDR3 is 12 amino acids long. Trimming shortened V by 10 bases and J by 7 bases, and 17 bases separated the two germline ends. The CDR3, as DNA: TGTGCCACCAAGGACAGCCCCCCGGAGCAGTACTTC. This gives the protein CATKDSPPEQYF.

This chain joins TRBV5-1 and TRBJ2-1; a possible D gene is TRBD2 (6 bases). The CDR3 consists of 14 residues. The V end was cut by 7 bases, the J end by 7 bases, with 18 bases between. Germline CDR1 SGHRS, CDR2 YFSETQ. This CDR3 is CASGPPGGRNEQFF. For the CDR3, the DNA is TGCGCCAGCGGTCCCCCCGGGGGACGGAATGAGCAGTTCTTC.

V and J are TRBV18 and TRBJ2-5; no clear D. V lost 4 bases to trimming and J lost 2 bases, with 8 bases between them. This CDR3 has 13 amino acids. CDR1 KGHSH and CDR2 LQKENI come from the germline V gene. CDR3 in amino acids: CASSLQLQETQYF. In DNA form, the CDR3 reads TGTGCCAGCTCACTACAATTACAAGAGACCCAGTACTTC. The entire variable domain, with the rest obtained from reference TRBV18 and TRBJ2-5, is as follows: NAGVMQNPRHLVRRRGQEARLRCSPMKGHSHVYWYRQLPEEGLKFMVYLQKENIIDESGMPKERFSAEFPKEGPSILRIQQVVRGDSAAYFCASSLQLQETQYFGPGTRLLVL.

V usage is TRBV25-1 and J usage is TRBJ1-4; 9 bases match TRBD1. The CDR3 contains 16 residues. The germline V gene encodes CDR1 MGHDK and CDR2 SYGVNS. V shed 2 bases, J shed 8 bases, and the junction held 9 bases outside the gene matches. CDR3 DNA: TGTGCCAGCAGTGAACTTAACACAGGGGGCAACGAAAAACTGTTTTTT. Its protein is CASSELNTGGNEKLFF.

This clone appeared once. The genes are TRBV4-2 and TRBJ2-7, with a weak D call TRBD2 (5 bases). The CDR3 loop spans 14 amino acids. Germline CDR1 and CDR2: LGHNA and YNFKEQ. The ends were cut back, 4 bases at V and 5 bases at J, with 15 bases in the middle. CDR3 coding DNA: TGTGCCAGCAGCCTTCGTGAGGGAACCGACGAGCAGTACTTC. It specifies CASSLREGTDEQYF.

In DNA, the CDR3 is TGTGCCACCCGGACTAGCGGGCTCGGTGTCGAGCAGTACTTC. This codes for CATRTSGLGVEQYF. The V and J genes are TRBV2 and TRBJ2-7; 11 bases map to TRBD2. The CDR3 loop spans 14 amino acids. Germline CDR1 and CDR2: SNHLY and FYNNEI. Losses at the gene ends were 10 bases for V and 6 bases for J; bases not matched to a gene: 11.

This rearrangement joins TRBV9 to TRBJ2-5; tentative D call: TRBD2 (6 bases). Germline values: CDR1 SGDLS, CDR2 YYNGEE. The CDR3 contains 16 residues. V dropped 5 bases and J dropped 4 bases, with 21 bases sitting between them. In DNA, the CDR3 is TGTGCCAGCAGTGGCGCCAGGACTACCTTGGGAGAGACCCAGTACTTC. Protein product: CASSGARTTLGETQYF.

This clone was counted only a few times. This sample includes further DNA sequences coding for the same CDR3. The chain uses TRBV4-1 and TRBJ1-5; a possible D gene is TRBD1 (5 bases). Germline-derived CDR1 and CDR2 are MGHRA and YSYEKL. Trimming pared 0 bases from V and 2 bases from J, leaving 8 bases between. The CDR3 covers 15 residues. This chain's CDR3 is CASSQEGGGNQPQHF. Written as DNA, the CDR3 is TGCGCCAGCAGCCAAGAGGGAGGGGGCAATCAGCCCCAGCATTTT.

On this clone itself: The sample has other DNA sequences that encode this CDR3 too. The gene calls are TRBV18 and TRBJ2-5; D call uncertain. CDR1 is KGHSH and CDR2 is LQKENI in the germline V gene. The CDR3 extends over 13 amino acids. Trimming took 0 bases from V and 2 from J, leaving 4 bases between them. CDR3 nucleotide sequence: TGTGCCAGCTCACCACCTTCACAAGAGACCCAGTACTTC. The encoded protein is CASSPPSQETQYF.

The gene calls are TRBV9 and TRBJ1-2; 11 bases agree with TRBD1. The trim removed 4 bases at V and 8 bases at J, leaving 16 bases unmatched. The V gene's germline CDR1 is SGDLS and CDR2 YYNGEE. The CDR3 loop spans 17 amino acids. The CDR3 region has the DNA TGTGCCAGCAGCCCCGGACAGGGGGCGTCTTTGGCTAGCGGCTACACCTTC. It specifies CASSPGQGASLASGYTF.

The chain carries TRBV18 and TRBJ1-1; D may be TRBD1 (5 bases). The CDR3 runs 16 residues. Germline V gene sequence: CDR1 KGHSH, CDR2 LQKENI. V was clipped by 2 bases and J by 4 bases, with 17 bases between them. The CDR3 nucleotides are TGTGCCAGCTCACCAGAAGCAGGGAGTCTAGTCACTGAAGCTTTCTTT. Residues: CASSPEAGSLVTEAFF. Variable domain in full (rest from reference TRBV18 and TRBJ1-1): NAGVMQNPRHLVRRRGQEARLRCSPMKGHSHVYWYRQLPEEGLKFMVYLQKENIIDESGMPKERFSAEFPKEGPSILRIQQVVRGDSAAYFCASSPEAGSLVTEAFFGQGTRLTVV.

CDR3 coding DNA: TGTGCCAGCAGCTTAGCGCCTAGCGGGATGTTCGGGGAGCTGTTTTTT. Its protein product is CASSLAPSGMFGELFF. The V call is TRBV7-2, the J call TRBJ2-2, with 9 bases fitting TRBD2. This CDR3 has 16 residues. With 0 bases clipped from V and 7 bases from J, the junction kept 6 bases outside the gene matches. CDR1 and CDR2 (germline): SGHTA, FQGNSA.

The rearrangement joins TRBV5-1 to TRBJ1-2; possibly TRBD1 for D (6 bases). The CDR3 is 13 amino acids. V gave up 4 bases and J gave up 4 bases, with 11 bases separating them. Germline assignment: CDR1 SGHRS and CDR2 YFSETQ. Here the CDR3 DNA reads TGCGCCAGCAGCATTGGGACATCCTATGGCTACACCTTC. Its translation is CASSIGTSYGYTF.

This chain uses TRBV18 with TRBJ2-7; 9 nucleotides align to TRBD2. V gave up 6 bases and J gave up 7 bases; unmatched junction bases: 16. This CDR3 has 16 residues. Germline-derived CDR1 and CDR2 are KGHSH and LQKENI. Written as DNA, the CDR3 is TGTGCCAGCTCCGAACTTGCTAGCGGGGCGCTTCATGAGCAGTACTTC. Its translation: CASSELASGALHEQYF. Looking up the rest from reference TRBV18 and TRBJ2-7 gives the full variable domain: NAGVMQNPRHLVRRRGQEARLRCSPMKGHSHVYWYRQLPEEGLKFMVYLQKENIIDESGMPKERFSAEFPKEGPSILRIQQVVRGDSAAYFCASSELASGALHEQYFGPGTRLTVT.

V gene TRBV9 combines with J gene TRBJ2-1; D remains ambiguous. This CDR3 has 12 residues. The V end lost 4 bases, the J end lost 4 bases, and 6 bases lay between the germline ends. Germline CDR1 reads SGDLS; CDR2 reads YYNGEE. The CDR3 protein is CASSLGYNEQFF. CDR3 nucleotides: TGTGCCAGCAGCCTGGGGTACAATGAGCAGTTCTTC. Together with reference TRBV9 and TRBJ2-1, the CDR3 gives the full variable domain: DSGVTQTPKHLITATGQRVTLRCSPRSGDLSVYWYQQSLDQGLQFLIQYYNGEERAKGNILERFSAQQFPDLHSELNLSSLELGDSALYFCASSLGYNEQFFGPGTRLTVL.

This chain uses TRBV5-4 with TRBJ2-2; 8 bases match TRBD1. V gave up 7 bases and J gave up 4 bases; unmatched junction bases: 9. Germline V lookup: CDR1 SGHNT, CDR2 YYREEE (reference sequence). The CDR3 consists of 15 residues. The CDR3 DNA follows: TGTGCCAGCTACCGGACAGGGCAAGGCACCGGGGAGCTGTTTTTT. The encoded protein is CASYRTGQGTGELFF. Full variable domain (rest looked up from reference TRBV5-4 and TRBJ2-2): ETGVTQSPTHLIKTRGQQVTLRCSSQSGHNTVSWYQQALGQGPQFIFQYYREEENGRGNFPPRFSGLQFPNYSSELNVNALELDDSALYLCASYRTGQGTGELFFGEGSRLTVL.

The gene calls are TRBV5-1 and TRBJ2-7; 7 nucleotides line up with TRBD1. Germline V gene lookup returns CDR1 SGHRS and CDR2 YFSETQ. This CDR3 is 16 amino acids long. The J segment lost 2 bases and the V segment lost 2 bases, leaving 10 bases of the junction unmatched. In DNA form, the CDR3 reads TGCGCCAGCAGCTTCACCGGGACAGCGTTGACCTACGAGCAGTACTTC. Encoded protein: CASSFTGTALTYEQYF.

The chain uses TRBV10-3 and TRBJ1-2; 8 bases fit TRBD1. Trimming took 6 bases from V and 2 from J; bases not matched to a gene: 2. There are 13 residues in the CDR3. CDR1 is ENHRY, CDR2 SYGVKD, per germline. CDR3 in DNA: TGTGCCATCAGCCGACAGGGGAACTATGGCTACACCTTC. Translating it yields CAISRQGNYGYTF.

V usage is TRBV5-4 and J usage is TRBJ2-7, with 7 bases identical to TRBD1. CDR1 and CDR2 (germline): SGHNT, YYREEE (reference sequence). This CDR3 comprises 14 residues. Germline trimming cut 6 bases from V and 2 bases from J; bases unmatched to any gene: 8. The CDR3 reads CASTKDRNTYEQYF. Written as DNA, the CDR3 is TGTGCCAGCACCAAGGACAGGAACACCTACGAGCAGTACTTC.

A note on this clone: The same CDR3 also results from other DNA sequences found in this sample. The rearrangement links TRBV7-9 to TRBJ1-5, with 7 bases lining up with TRBD1. The CDR3 contains 13 residues. Germline CDR1 SEHNR, CDR2 FQNEAQ (reference sequence). V was pared by 5 bases and J by 5 bases, with 3 bases of the junction left unmatched. CDR3 residues: CASSRTGDQPQHF. CDR3 coding DNA: TGTGCCAGCAGCCGTACAGGGGATCAGCCCCAGCATTTT.

The rearrangement uses TRBV7-9 and TRBJ1-5, with a possible D match to TRBD1 (6 bases). Trimming stripped 8 bases from V and 0 bases from J, with 14 bases between. The length of the CDR3 is 15 residues. The germline CDR1 and CDR2 sequences are SEHNR and FQNEAQ (reference sequence). The CDR3 protein is CASSQGGSSNQPQHF. The CDR3 DNA sequence: TGTGCCAGCTCGCAAGGGGGTTCTAGCAATCAGCCCCAGCATTTT.

This sequence joins TRBV7-2 and TRBJ2-1; 10 bases match TRBD2. Germline CDR1 is SGHTA and CDR2 is FQGNSA. J lost 4 bases, V lost 5 bases, and 5 bases had no gene match. The CDR3 is made up of 15 amino acids. DNA for the CDR3: TGTGCCAGCAGCATCACTAGCGGGAATTACAATGAGCAGTTCTTC. It codes for CASSITSGNYNEQFF.